This record looks at one TCR beta chain sequence and its context. Antigen specificity is unknown. The data originate from a study of CD8+CD57+ T cells in acquired aplastic anemia. Study as a whole: Each DNA sample taken from sorted CD4+ and CD8+ cells came to 3 to 4 ug on average. Overall study findings and caveats: Patients and controls were found to share twenty-nine CD8+ CDR3 sequences.

According to the study, genomic DNA was the template for TCR beta VDJ and CDR3 profiling. MiXCR, applied by TCRdb to the reads, yields one record per CDR3 protein. The sample records about 270,000 distinct CDR3 sequences, about 80% being singletons. Individuals selected for sequencing had exhibited CD8+CD57+ cell expansion on flow cytometry. When blood sampling took place, the patients had received no therapy. CDR1 LNHNV and CDR2 YYDKDF come from the germline V gene (reference sequence). V lost 1 base and J lost 0, with 4 bases in between. The CDR3 covers 14 residues. The specimen was sorted CD4+, CD8+, or CD8+CD57+ T cells (not recorded which) from PBMCs. The sequence was obtained from a human donor with aplastic anemia. V is TRBV15 and J is TRBJ1-3, with no clear D. The CDR3 DNA reads as TGTGCCACCAGCAGAGCCATCTCTGGAAACACCATATATTTT. It specifies CATSRAISGNTIYF.